This TCR beta chain appears in the sequencing data of a study of blood T cell repertoires in COVID-19. The wider study: Both acute and convalescent COVID-19 samples were obtained from the United States, Italy and Spain. PBMCs, B-cell-depleted T cells, or T cells provided the cDNA or gDNA that made up the material.

Profiling relied on immunoSEQ multiplex PCR, and the TCRdb table lists in-frame clones only, not all of them. The repertoire holds a few hundred thousand clones, with 89% as singletons. V was trimmed by 4 bases and J by 4 bases, leaving 14 bases between them. The CDR3 spans 14 residues. The V gene's germline CDR1 is SGHNT and CDR2 YYREEE (reference sequence). The chain combines TRBV5-4 with TRBJ1-2; possibly TRBD1 for D (5 bases). The source of this sequence is a woman aged 35 to 49 who had recovered from COVID-19. Input material: peripheral blood. CDR3 sequence (DNA): TGTGCCAGCAGCCCTAGACAGCAAAGCTATGGCTACACCTTC. It specifies CASSPRQQSYGYTF.